The clone carrying this T cell receptor beta chain showed up just a few times. No antigen is known for it. These data are taken from a study of T cells after yellow fever vaccination. One entry per CDR3 protein, called by TCRdb with MiXCR from the 5' RACE reads. The table has fewer than 650,000 distinct CDR3 sequences, just over 20% seen once. Broader study findings: By day 5 rather than day 15, the secondary response had peaked, though it was weaker. At less than 97% for CD4 and just over 85% for CD8, most primary-vaccination clones showed up again after the booster.

Trimming removed 4 bases at V and 0 bases at J, with 10 bases between. Germline V gene sequence: CDR1 MGHRA, CDR2 YSYEKL. The CDR3 has 15 residues. The specimen comprised PBMCs, sampled roughly 20 days after the first yellow fever vaccination. This TCR came from a man aged 18 to 30 who received the YFV17D yellow fever vaccine. The chain links TRBV4-1 to TRBJ2-1, with D unresolved. CDR3 residues: CASSRSLSSYNEQFF. The CDR3 coding sequence is TGCGCCAGCAGCCGAAGCCTAAGCTCCTACAATGAGCAGTTCTTC.